This is a list of T cell receptor beta chains from one sample in a study of blood T cell repertoires in COVID-19. Sequencing was performed with immunoSEQ multiplex PCR; in TCRdb, only in-frame clones are kept and a portion is missing. The sample holds 230,000 or so clones, around 88% seen once. The sample consisted of PBMCs or T cells enriched from blood (not recorded which). The source is a woman between 45 and 60 years old with acute COVID-19. Both conserved end residues are part of each CDR3. Fields, in order: J gene, clone size, D gene, V gene, CDR3 DNA, CDR3 protein. D genes are given only for firm matches. Size values are once, few and many counts, or a class for expanded clones, and some rows have none.

j_call: TRBJ2-2
clone_size: .
d_call: .
v_call: TRBV19
cdr3_nt: TGTGCCAGTGAAGAGTGGGCAGAAACGAACACCGGGGAGCTGTTTTTT
cdr3_aa: CASEEWAETNTGELFF

j_call: TRBJ2-5
clone_size: .
d_call: .
v_call: TRBV11-1
cdr3_nt: TGTGCCAGCAGCTTAGACGCCTCGGGAGAGACCCAGTACTTC
cdr3_aa: CASSLDASGETQYF

j_call: TRBJ2-7
clone_size: .
d_call: TRBD2
v_call: TRBV7-8
cdr3_nt: TGTGCCAGCAGCCCCCAGGACAGCGGGAGCTCCGAGCAGTACTTC
cdr3_aa: CASSPQDSGSSEQYF

j_call: TRBJ2-1
clone_size: .
d_call: TRBD2
v_call: TRBV10-3
cdr3_nt: TGTGCCATCAGTGAGTCTAGCGGGAGTTCCGATGAGCAGTTCTTC
cdr3_aa: CAISESSGSSDEQFF

j_call: TRBJ2-1
clone_size: .
d_call: TRBD2
v_call: TRBV7-3
cdr3_nt: TGTGCCAGCAGCCGACGTGCTAGCGGGAGGGTAAATGAGCAGTTCTTC
cdr3_aa: CASSRRASGRVNEQFF

j_call: TRBJ2-7
clone_size: .
d_call: TRBD2
v_call: TRBV9
cdr3_nt: TGTGCCAGCAGCGTAGCGGGGGGTGGGGCCTACGAGCAGTACTTC
cdr3_aa: CASSVAGGGAYEQYF

j_call: TRBJ2-5
clone_size: .
d_call: TRBD1
v_call: TRBV5-1
cdr3_nt: TGCGCCAGCAGCTTGGGGCCAGGGGGCCAAGAGACCCAGTACTTC
cdr3_aa: CASSLGPGGQETQYF

j_call: TRBJ2-7
clone_size: .
d_call: .
v_call: TRBV3-1/TRBV3-2
cdr3_nt: TGTGCCAGCAGCCCCCCGAGGGGGAACTCCTACGAGCAGTACTTC
cdr3_aa: CASSPPRGNSYEQYF

j_call: TRBJ2-3
clone_size: medium-sized
d_call: .
v_call: TRBV6-4
cdr3_nt: TGTGCCAGCAGCCCCCTCAGCGATGGCGGCACAGATACGCAGTATTTT
cdr3_aa: CASSPLSDGGTDTQYF

j_call: TRBJ2-3
clone_size: .
d_call: TRBD2
v_call: TRBV6-5
cdr3_nt: TGTGCCAGCAGTTACTCGGGAGGGGTGGATACGCAGTATTTT
cdr3_aa: CASSYSGGVDTQYF

j_call: TRBJ2-7
clone_size: once
d_call: .
v_call: TRBV21-1
cdr3_nt: TGTGCCAGCATGGGACAGGGGGCGCCGGAGATTGTCCACGAGCAGTACTTC
cdr3_aa: CASMGQGAPEIVHEQYF

j_call: TRBJ2-1
clone_size: .
d_call: .
v_call: TRBV21-1
cdr3_nt: TGTGCCAGCAGATCCGGGACAGGACTTTACAATGAGCAGTTCTTC
cdr3_aa: CASRSGTGLYNEQFF

j_call: TRBJ2-7
clone_size: .
d_call: TRBD2
v_call: TRBV27
cdr3_nt: TGTGCCAGCACCAGCGGGAGGGCCCAGGGTTTGTACGAGCAGTACTTC
cdr3_aa: CASTSGRAQGLYEQYF

j_call: TRBJ2-7
clone_size: .
d_call: TRBD2
v_call: TRBV5-4
cdr3_nt: TGTGCCAGCAGCATTCGGACTAGCCTCCACGAGCAGTACTTC
cdr3_aa: CASSIRTSLHEQYF

j_call: TRBJ1-3
clone_size: .
d_call: .
v_call: TRBV7-9
cdr3_nt: TGTGCCAGCAGCCTCATAGCGGCTGGAAACACCATATATTTT
cdr3_aa: CASSLIAAGNTIYF

j_call: TRBJ2-1
clone_size: .
d_call: TRBD1
v_call: TRBV11-3
cdr3_nt: TGTGCCAGCAGCTCAGACAGGGGGAAAAACAATGAGCAGTTCTTC
cdr3_aa: CASSSDRGKNNEQFF

j_call: TRBJ2-1
clone_size: .
d_call: .
v_call: TRBV27
cdr3_nt: TGTGCCAGCAGTCCCATCCCTGGCTCCTACAATGAGCGGTTCTTC
cdr3_aa: CASSPIPGSYNERFF

j_call: TRBJ1-1
clone_size: .
d_call: .
v_call: TRBV12-3/TRBV12-4
cdr3_nt: TGTGCCAGCAGTTTGAGATTCGCTGAAGCTTTCTTT
cdr3_aa: CASSLRFAEAFF

j_call: TRBJ2-1
clone_size: .
d_call: TRBD2
v_call: TRBV10-3
cdr3_nt: TGTGCCATCAGTGATCGGACTAGCGGTAATCCCTACAATGAGCAGTTCTTC
cdr3_aa: CAISDRTSGNPYNEQFF

j_call: TRBJ2-2
clone_size: .
d_call: .
v_call: TRBV5-4
cdr3_nt: TGTGCCAGCAGCTTGGAGGCCCAGGGGGGGAACACCGGGGAGCTGTTTTTT
cdr3_aa: CASSLEAQGGNTGELFF

j_call: TRBJ1-2
clone_size: .
d_call: TRBD1
v_call: TRBV14
cdr3_nt: TGTGCCAGCAGCCAAACGGACAGGCCCTACTATGGCTACACCTTC
cdr3_aa: CASSQTDRPYYGYTF

j_call: TRBJ2-5
clone_size: .
d_call: TRBD2
v_call: TRBV4-1
cdr3_nt: TGCGCCAGCAGAATTGTAGAGCGGGAGCAAGAGACCCAGTACTTC
cdr3_aa: CASRIVEREQETQYF

j_call: TRBJ2-3
clone_size: .
d_call: .
v_call: TRBV5-1
cdr3_nt: TGCGCCAGCAGCTTGGACGCAGGCGTCTTGTCAGATACGCAGTATTTT
cdr3_aa: CASSLDAGVLSDTQYF

j_call: TRBJ2-7
clone_size: .
d_call: TRBD2
v_call: TRBV7-2
cdr3_nt: TGTGCCAGCAGCTTAGGGACGGGACTAGTTACCTACGAGCAGTACTTC
cdr3_aa: CASSLGTGLVTYEQYF